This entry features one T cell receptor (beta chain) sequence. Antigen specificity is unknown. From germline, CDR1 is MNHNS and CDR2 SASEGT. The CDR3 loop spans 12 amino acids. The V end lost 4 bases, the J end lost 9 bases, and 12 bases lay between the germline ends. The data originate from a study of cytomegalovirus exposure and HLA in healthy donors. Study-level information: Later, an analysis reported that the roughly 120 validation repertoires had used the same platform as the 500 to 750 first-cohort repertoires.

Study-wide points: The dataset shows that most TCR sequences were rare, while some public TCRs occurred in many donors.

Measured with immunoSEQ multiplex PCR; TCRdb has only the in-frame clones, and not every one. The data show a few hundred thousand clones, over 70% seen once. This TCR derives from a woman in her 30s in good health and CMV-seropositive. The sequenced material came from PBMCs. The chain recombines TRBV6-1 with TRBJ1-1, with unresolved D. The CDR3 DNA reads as TGTGCCAGCAGTGTTAGCGACTTAAAAGCTTTCTTT. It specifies CASSVSDLKAFF.